This T cell receptor (beta chain) appears in the sequencing data of a study of blood T cell repertoires in COVID-19. Germline V lookup: CDR1 SQVTM, CDR2 ANQGSEA. This CDR3 has 12 residues. Trimming stripped 8 bases from V and 1 base from J, with 12 bases between. Assay: immunoSEQ multiplex PCR; the TCRdb copy retains only in-frame clones and omits some. The sample lists 250,000 or so clones; 88% were seen once. This clone was counted once. The sequencing sample was made of PBMCs or T cells enriched from blood (not recorded which). The clonotype was recovered from a woman aged 40 to 50 who had been exposed to COVID-19. V usage is TRBV29-1 and J usage is TRBJ2-7; D not certain. The CDR3 bases are TGCAGCACGTCTGGCTCTTCCTACGAGCAGTACTTC. This sequence encodes CSTSGSSYEQYF.